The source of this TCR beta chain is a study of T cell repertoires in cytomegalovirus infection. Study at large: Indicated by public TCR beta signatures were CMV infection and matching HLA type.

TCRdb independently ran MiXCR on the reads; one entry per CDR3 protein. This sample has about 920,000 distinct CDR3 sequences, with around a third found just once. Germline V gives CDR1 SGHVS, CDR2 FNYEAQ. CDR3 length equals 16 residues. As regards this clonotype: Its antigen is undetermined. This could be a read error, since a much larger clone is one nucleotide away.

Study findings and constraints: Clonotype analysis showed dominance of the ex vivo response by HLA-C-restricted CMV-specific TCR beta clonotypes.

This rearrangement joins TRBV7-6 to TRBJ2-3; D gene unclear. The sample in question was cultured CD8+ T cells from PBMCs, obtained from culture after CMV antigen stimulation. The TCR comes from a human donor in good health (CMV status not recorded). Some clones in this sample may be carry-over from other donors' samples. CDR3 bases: TGTACCAGCAGCCCGTCCGCGAACAGCTACACAGATACGCAGTATTTT. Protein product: CTSSPSANSYTDTQYF. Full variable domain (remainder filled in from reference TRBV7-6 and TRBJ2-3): GAGVSQSPRYKVTKRGQDVALRCDPISGHVSLYWYRQALGQGPEFLTYFNYEAQQDKSGLPNDRFSAERPEGSISTLTIQRTEQRDSAMYRCTSSPSANSYTDTQYFGPGTRLTVL.